This T cell receptor beta chain was documented in a study of naive and memory T cell subsets. Regarding the study as a whole: A few larger clonotypes appeared in naive repertoires, especially CD8, possibly memory cells re-expressing CD45RA.

This clonotype came up a few times. The antigen is not known. The beta constant-region primer was an equimolar mix of two oligonucleotides covering TRBC1 and TRBC2. The ligated cDNA underwent four PCR rounds using SP2 and nested alpha and beta constant-region primers. A 12-nucleotide UMI and the SP2 primer were added to the cDNA 3' end by oligonucleotide ligation. MiXCR, run by TCRdb on the UMI-ligation and nested PCR reads, gives a single entry per CDR3 protein. The sample lists fewer than 150,000 distinct CDR3 sequences; approximately 18% were seen once. Per the germline V gene, CDR1 is MNHEY and CDR2 is SVGAGI. V shed 2 bases and J shed 6 bases, with 11 bases lying between them. This CDR3 is 14 amino acids long.

Source material: naive CD8+ T cells from blood. The TCR was taken from a human donor in good health. The chain carries TRBV6-5 and TRBJ2-1, with D perhaps TRBD1 or TRBD2 (5 bases each). This CDR3 reads CASSYGASPNEQFF. The DNA of the CDR3 is TGTGCCAGCAGTTACGGGGCTAGCCCCAATGAGCAGTTCTTC.